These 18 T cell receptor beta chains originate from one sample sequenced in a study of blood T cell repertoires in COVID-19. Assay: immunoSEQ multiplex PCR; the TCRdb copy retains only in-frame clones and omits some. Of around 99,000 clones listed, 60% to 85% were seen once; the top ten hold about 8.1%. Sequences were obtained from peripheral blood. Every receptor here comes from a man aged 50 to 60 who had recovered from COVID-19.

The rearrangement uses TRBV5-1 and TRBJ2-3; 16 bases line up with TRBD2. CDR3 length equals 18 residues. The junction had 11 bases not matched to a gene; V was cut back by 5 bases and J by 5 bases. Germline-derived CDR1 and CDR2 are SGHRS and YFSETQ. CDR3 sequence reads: CASSSGTSGRAMVDTQYF. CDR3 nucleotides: TGCGCCAGCAGTTCCGGGACTAGCGGGAGGGCCATGGTAGATACGCAGTATTTT.

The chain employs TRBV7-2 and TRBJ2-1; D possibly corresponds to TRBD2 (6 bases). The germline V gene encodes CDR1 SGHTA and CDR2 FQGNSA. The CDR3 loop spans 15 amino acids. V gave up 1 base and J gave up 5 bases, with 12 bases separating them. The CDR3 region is CASSLDGSPNNEQFF. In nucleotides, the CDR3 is TGTGCCAGCAGCTTAGACGGGAGTCCCAACAATGAGCAGTTCTTC. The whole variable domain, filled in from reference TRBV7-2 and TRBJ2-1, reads GAGVSQSPSNKVTEKGKDVELRCDPISGHTALYWYRQSLGQGLEFLIYFQGNSAPDKSGLPSDRFSAERTGGSVSTLTIQRTQQEDSAVYLCASSLDGSPNNEQFFGPGTRLTVL.

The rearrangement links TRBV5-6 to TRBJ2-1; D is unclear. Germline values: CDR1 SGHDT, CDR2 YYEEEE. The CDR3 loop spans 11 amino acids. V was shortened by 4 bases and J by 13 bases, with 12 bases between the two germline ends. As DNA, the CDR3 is TGTGCCAGCAGCGAAGACTCAAAACAGTTCTTC. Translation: CASSEDSKQFF.

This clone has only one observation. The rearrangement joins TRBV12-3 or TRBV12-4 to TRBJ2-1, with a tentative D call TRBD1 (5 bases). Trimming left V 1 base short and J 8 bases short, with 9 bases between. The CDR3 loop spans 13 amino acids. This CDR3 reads CASSLGQGHEQFF. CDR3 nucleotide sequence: TGTGCCAGCAGTTTAGGGCAGGGCCATGAGCAGTTCTTC.

CDR3 in amino acids: CASSIQGPPYEQYF. CDR3 nucleotide sequence: TGTGCCAGTAGCATACAGGGGCCCCCCTACGAGCAGTACTTC. The V and J genes are TRBV19 and TRBJ2-7; 7 nucleotides align to TRBD1. With 6 bases clipped from V and 2 bases from J, the junction kept 7 bases outside the gene matches. Germline V CDR1 and CDR2: LNHDA, SQIVND (reference sequence). The CDR3 is made up of 14 amino acids.

The CDR3 region has the DNA TGTGCCAGCAAGGGGACAAATTATCAGCCCCAGCATTTT. It specifies CASKGTNYQPQHF. The gene calls are TRBV2 and TRBJ1-5; possible D gene TRBD1, 6 bases. The V and J ends lost 7 bases and 5 bases respectively, with 12 bases between them. Germline values: CDR1 SNHLY, CDR2 FYNNEI. The CDR3 is 13 residues long. The whole variable domain, remainder taken from reference TRBV2 and TRBJ1-5, is EPEVTQTPSHQVTQMGQEVILRCVPISNHLYFYWYRQILGQKVEFLVSFYNNEISEKSEIFDDQFSVERPDGSNFTLKIRSTKLEDSAMYFCASKGTNYQPQHFGDGTRLSIL.

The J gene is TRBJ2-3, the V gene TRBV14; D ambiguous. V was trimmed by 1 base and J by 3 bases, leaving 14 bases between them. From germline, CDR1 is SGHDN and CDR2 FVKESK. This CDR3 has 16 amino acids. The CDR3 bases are TGTGCCAGCAGCCAAGGCCTAAAGAGCGTGACAGATACGCAGTATTTT. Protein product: CASSQGLKSVTDTQYF.

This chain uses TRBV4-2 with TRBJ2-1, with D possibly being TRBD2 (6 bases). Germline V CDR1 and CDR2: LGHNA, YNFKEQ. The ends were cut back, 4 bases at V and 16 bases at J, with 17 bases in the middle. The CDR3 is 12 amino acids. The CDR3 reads CASSPTSEGQFF. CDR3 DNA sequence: TGTGCCAGCAGCCCGACTAGTGAGGGCCAATTCTTC.

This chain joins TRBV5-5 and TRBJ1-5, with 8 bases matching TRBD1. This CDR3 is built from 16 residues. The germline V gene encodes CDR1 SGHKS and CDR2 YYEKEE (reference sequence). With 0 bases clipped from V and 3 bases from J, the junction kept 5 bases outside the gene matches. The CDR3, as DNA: TGTGCCAGCAGCTTGGCCTCAGGGGGCTTCAATCAGCCCCAGCATTTT. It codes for CASSLASGGFNQPQHF.

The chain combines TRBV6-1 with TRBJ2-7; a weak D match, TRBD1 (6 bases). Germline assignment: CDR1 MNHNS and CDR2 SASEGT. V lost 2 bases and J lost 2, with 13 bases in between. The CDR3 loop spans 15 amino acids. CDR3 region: CASSESGTLAYEQYF. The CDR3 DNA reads TGTGCCAGCAGTGAATCCGGGACACTTGCCTACGAGCAGTACTTC.

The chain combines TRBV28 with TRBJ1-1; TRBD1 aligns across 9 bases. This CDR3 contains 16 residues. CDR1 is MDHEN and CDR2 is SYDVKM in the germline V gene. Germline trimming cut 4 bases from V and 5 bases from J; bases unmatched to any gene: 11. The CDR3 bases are TGTGCCAGCAGTTCTACAGGGGGCGCGAGGGCGACTGAAGCTTTCTTT. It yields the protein CASSSTGGARATEAFF.

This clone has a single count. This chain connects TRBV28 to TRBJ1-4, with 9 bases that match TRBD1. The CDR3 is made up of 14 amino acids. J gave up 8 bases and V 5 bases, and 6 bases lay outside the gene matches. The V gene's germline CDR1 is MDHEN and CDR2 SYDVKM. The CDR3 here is CASSTPTGGEKLFF. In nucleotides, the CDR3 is TGTGCCAGCAGTACCCCGACAGGGGGAGAAAAACTGTTTTTT.

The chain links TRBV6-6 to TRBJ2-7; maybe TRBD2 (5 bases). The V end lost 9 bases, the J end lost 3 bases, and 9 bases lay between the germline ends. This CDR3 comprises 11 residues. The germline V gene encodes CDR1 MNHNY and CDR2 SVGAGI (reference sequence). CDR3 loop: CASIGGYEQYF. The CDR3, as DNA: TGTGCCAGTATCGGAGGCTACGAGCAGTACTTC.

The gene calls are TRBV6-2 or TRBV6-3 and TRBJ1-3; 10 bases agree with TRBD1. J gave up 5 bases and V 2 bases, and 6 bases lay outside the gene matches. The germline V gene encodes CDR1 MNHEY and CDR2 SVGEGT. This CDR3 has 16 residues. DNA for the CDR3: TGTGCCAGCAGTTACGGTTCGGGACAGGGGAGAAACACCATATATTTT. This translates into CASSYGSGQGRNTIYF.

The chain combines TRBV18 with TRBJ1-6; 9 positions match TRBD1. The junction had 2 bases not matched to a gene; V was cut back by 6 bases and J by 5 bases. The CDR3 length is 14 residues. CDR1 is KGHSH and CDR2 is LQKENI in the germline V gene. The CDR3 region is CASSRQGDNSPLHF. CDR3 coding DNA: TGTGCCAGCTCTCGACAGGGGGATAATTCACCCCTCCACTTT. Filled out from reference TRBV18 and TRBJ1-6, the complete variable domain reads NAGVMQNPRHLVRRRGQEARLRCSPMKGHSHVYWYRQLPEEGLKFMVYLQKENIIDESGMPKERFSAEFPKEGPSILRIQQVVRGDSAAYFCASSRQGDNSPLHFGNGTRLTVT.

This chain's CDR3 is CSVANRGEKLFF. As DNA, the CDR3 is TGCAGCGTGGCCAACAGGGGTGAAAAACTGTTTTTT. The chain links TRBV29-1 to TRBJ1-4; 7 nucleotides match TRBD1. The CDR3 has 12 residues. Trimming at V came to 6 bases and at J to 7 bases, leaving 5 bases not matched to a gene. Germline V CDR1 and CDR2: SQVTM, ANQGSEA.

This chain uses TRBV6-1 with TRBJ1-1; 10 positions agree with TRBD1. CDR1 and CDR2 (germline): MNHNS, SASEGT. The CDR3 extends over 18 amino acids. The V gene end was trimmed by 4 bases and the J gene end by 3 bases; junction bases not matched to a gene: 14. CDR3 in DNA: TGTGCCAGCAGTGCGGCCGGGACAGGGGCGACCCGGGACACTGAAGCTTTCTTT. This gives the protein CASSAAGTGATRDTEAFF.

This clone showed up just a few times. CDR3 loop: CASRYEDRGVWGYTF. The CDR3 bases are TGTGCCAGCAGGTACGAAGACAGGGGAGTTTGGGGCTACACCTTC. The chain carries TRBV6-5 and TRBJ1-2; 8 bases align to TRBD1. There are 15 residues in the CDR3. Germline CDR1 reads MNHEY; CDR2 reads SVGAGI. V was clipped by 6 bases and J by 8 bases; unmatched bases: 14.